This is a list of T cell receptor beta chains from one sample in a study of blood T cell repertoires in COVID-19. Clones were sequenced by immunoSEQ multiplex PCR, and TCRdb holds only the in-frame ones, with some missing. The sample lists approximately 270,000 clones; approximately 85% were seen once. Sequenced: PBMCs or T cells enriched from blood (not recorded which). The source of these receptors is a woman between 50 and 59 years old who had recovered from COVID-19. CDR3s include the opening cysteine and the closing phenylalanine or tryptophan. D genes are given only for firm matches. Clone size is shown for a subset of rows, as once, few, many or a class of expanded clone.

size: -
J: TRBJ2-1
V: TRBV6-6
D: TRBD2
DNA: TGTGCCAGCAGTTCACGGGGGGAGAATGAGCAGTTCTTC
CDR3: CASSSRGENEQFF

size: few
J: TRBJ2-7
V: TRBV12-3/TRBV12-4
D: -
DNA: TGTGCCAGCAGCCTCGGTCCCTCCTACGAGCAGTACTTC
CDR3: CASSLGPSYEQYF

size: once
J: TRBJ2-3
V: TRBV11-2
D: -
DNA: TGTGCCAGCAGCTTCGATTGGGGAAACAAGGGGTATAGCACAGATACGCAGTATTTT
CDR3: CASSFDWGNKGYSTDTQYF

size: once
J: TRBJ2-5
V: TRBV7-9
D: TRBD2
DNA: TGTGCCAGCAGCCCGGGGACTAGCGGGAGTATTCCGGAGACCCAGTACTTC
CDR3: CASSPGTSGSIPETQYF

size: few
J: TRBJ1-6
V: TRBV3-1/TRBV3-2
D: -
DNA: TGTGCCAGCAGCCAAGGGCGGGGAACATTTTCACCCCTCCACTTT
CDR3: CASSQGRGTFSPLHF

size: -
J: TRBJ1-6
V: TRBV28
D: -
DNA: TGTGCCAGCAGTTGGTCCAGGGGTGGATCACCCCTCCACTTT
CDR3: CASSWSRGGSPLHF

size: -
J: TRBJ2-7
V: TRBV5-1
D: -
DNA: TGCGCCAGACCTCGTCTACCCCACGTTTACGAGCAGTACTTC
CDR3: CARPRLPHVYEQYF

size: -
J: TRBJ2-1
V: TRBV28
D: TRBD2
DNA: TGTGCCAGCAGTGCGGGCGGGAGCTCCTACAATGAGCAGTTCTTC
CDR3: CASSAGGSSYNEQFF

size: -
J: TRBJ2-1
V: TRBV27
D: -
DNA: TGTGCCAGCAGTTTGTCCCGGGGCTCCTACAATGAGCAGTTCTTC
CDR3: CASSLSRGSYNEQFF

size: -
J: TRBJ1-2
V: TRBV2
D: -
DNA: TGTGCCAGCAGTCGCCGGGACCCGGGGAGGTATGGCTACACCTTC
CDR3: CASSRRDPGRYGYTF

size: -
J: TRBJ1-1
V: TRBV18
D: -
DNA: TGTGCCAGCTCACCTCCGGGGGGCAACACTGAAGCTTTCTTT
CDR3: CASSPPGGNTEAFF

size: -
J: TRBJ1-5
V: TRBV10-3
D: -
DNA: TGTGCCACTCAAGAGGCGCGAACTCAGCCCCAGCATTTT
CDR3: CATQEARTQPQHF

size: few
J: TRBJ1-4
V: TRBV19
D: TRBD1
DNA: TGTGCCAGTAGTGCAGCCGGGACAGGGAATGAAAAACTGTTTTTT
CDR3: CASSAAGTGNEKLFF

size: -
J: TRBJ2-3
V: TRBV7-9
D: -
DNA: TGTGCCAGCAGCCCCCGGCCAGGGTCCCCAGATACGCAGTATTTT
CDR3: CASSPRPGSPDTQYF

size: -
J: TRBJ2-2
V: TRBV5-1
D: -
DNA: TGCGCCAGCAGCTTGAGTCCGGGTTCGGTAGGGGAGCTGTTTTTT
CDR3: CASSLSPGSVGELFF

size: -
J: TRBJ2-1
V: TRBV5-1
D: -
DNA: TGCGCCAGCAGCTTGGCTCTAGTTTCCTACAATGAGCAGTTCTTC
CDR3: CASSLALVSYNEQFF

size: few
J: TRBJ2-1
V: TRBV2
D: TRBD2
DNA: TGTGCCAGCAGGCGACTAGCGGGCGTATACAATGAGCAGTTCTTC
CDR3: CASRRLAGVYNEQFF

size: -
J: TRBJ1-1
V: TRBV16
D: -
DNA: TGTGCCAGCAGCCCCACTATGGGTGAAGCTTTCTTT
CDR3: CASSPTMGEAFF

size: -
J: TRBJ1-2
V: TRBV28
D: -
DNA: TGTGCCAGCAGTTTACCTGGTTGGGCAGCGGATGGCTACACCTTC
CDR3: CASSLPGWAADGYTF

size: -
J: TRBJ1-5
V: TRBV9
D: -
DNA: TGTGCCAGCAGCGTAGACGGGGGGAATCAGCCCCAGCATTTT
CDR3: CASSVDGGNQPQHF

size: -
J: TRBJ2-7
V: TRBV4-1
D: -
DNA: TGCGCCAGCAGCCAAGCCCGGGGGGCGGATGAGCAGTACTTC
CDR3: CASSQARGADEQYF

size: few
J: TRBJ2-7
V: TRBV9
D: TRBD2
DNA: TGTGCCAGCAGCGTTTCTAGCGGGATTCGAAGGGAGGAGCAGTACTTC
CDR3: CASSVSSGIRREEQYF

size: -
J: TRBJ2-5
V: TRBV6-4
D: -
DNA: TGTGCCAGCAGTGCGAGGGCGCGGGTAGAGACCCAGTACTTC
CDR3: CASSARARVETQYF

size: -
J: TRBJ1-2
V: TRBV6-1
D: -
DNA: TGTGCCAGCAGTGAAGCAGCAGGCCCCTATGGCTACACCTTC
CDR3: CASSEAAGPYGYTF

size: -
J: TRBJ2-3
V: TRBV14
D: -
DNA: TGTGCCAGCAGCCCGAGCGGAGATACGCAGTATTTT
CDR3: CASSPSGDTQYF

size: -
J: TRBJ2-5
V: TRBV28
D: TRBD2
DNA: TGTGCCAGCAGACGAGCGGGAACACCAAGCGAGACCCAGTACTTC
CDR3: CASRRAGTPSETQYF

size: -
J: TRBJ2-1
V: TRBV27
D: -
DNA: TGTGCCAGCAGTGAGGGCCCGATCTACAATGAGCAGTTCTTC
CDR3: CASSEGPIYNEQFF

size: -
J: TRBJ1-6
V: TRBV24-1
D: TRBD1
DNA: TGTGCCACCAGGGGGACAGGGCTAAATTCACCCCTCCACTTT
CDR3: CATRGTGLNSPLHF